The 32 T cell receptor beta chains in this list originate from one sample, sequenced in a study of CD8 T cells in Susac syndrome. It was with random hexamers that 0.5 to 1 ug RNA was reverse transcribed. TCRdb passed the immunoSEQ multiplex PCR reads through MiXCR, listing each CDR3 protein once. The table records about 130,000 distinct CDR3 sequences, under 95% of them present only once. Sequenced input: CD8+ T cells from PBMCs. All receptors derive from a human donor with multiple sclerosis.

V usage is TRBV13 and J usage is TRBJ2-3; 13 bases agree with TRBD2. V lost 3 bases to trimming and J lost 0 bases; unmatched junction nucleotides: 6. Germline V gene data show CDR1 as PRHDT and CDR2 as FYEKMQ (reference sequence). There are 18 residues in the CDR3. CDR3 nucleotide sequence: TGTGCCAGCAGCTTGGGTACGGGACTAGCGGGAAGCACAGATACGCAGTATTTT. Translated, it gives CASSLGTGLAGSTDTQYF.

V usage is TRBV20-1 and J usage is TRBJ1-2, with D possibly TRBD1 on 6 matching bases. This CDR3 is 14 amino acids long. From germline, CDR1 is DFQATT and CDR2 SNEGSKA (reference sequence). Trimming took 0 bases from V and 4 from J, leaving 12 bases between them. The CDR3 sequence: CSARDRGGSYGYTF. The CDR3 DNA is TGCAGTGCTAGAGACAGGGGAGGCAGCTATGGCTACACCTTC.

V is TRBV28 and J is TRBJ1-1; 7 bases are a match to TRBD1. Germline V gives CDR1 MDHEN, CDR2 SYDVKM. V shed 8 bases, J shed 7 bases, and the junction held 16 bases outside the gene matches. This CDR3 region has 15 residues. CDR3 sequence reads: CASGDRDEGKVEAFF. The CDR3 DNA follows: TGTGCCAGCGGAGACAGGGACGAGGGGAAGGTTGAAGCTTTCTTT.

The V gene is TRBV6-5, the J gene TRBJ1-2; 7 bases fit TRBD1. Losses at the gene ends were 4 bases for V and 6 bases for J; bases not matched to a gene: 14. The CDR3 is made up of 16 amino acids. Germline CDR1 and CDR2: MNHEY and SVGAGI. The CDR3 loop reads CASSFSLNRGLDGYTF. The CDR3 DNA reads as TGTGCCAGCAGTTTTTCTCTTAACAGGGGTCTCGATGGCTACACCTTC.

The CDR3 nucleotides are TGCAGCGTTCTCGGGTCGTACTACGAGCAGTACTTC. Its translation: CSVLGSYYEQYF. The chain has TRBV29-1 and TRBJ2-7; D remains unclear. CDR1 is SQVTM and CDR2 is ANQGSEA in the germline V gene. This CDR3 is built from 12 residues. The V end lost 5 bases, the J end lost 3 bases, and 11 bases lay between the germline ends.

V and J are TRBV4-3 and TRBJ1-3; no reliable D call. Germline CDR1 LGHNA, CDR2 YSLEER. The CDR3 length is 20 residues. V lost 0 bases and J 0 bases, leaving 21 bases between the germline ends. CDR3 in amino acids: CASSQETPAAKLTSGNTIYF. The CDR3 DNA is TGCGCCAGCAGCCAAGAAACGCCGGCAGCGAAACTAACCTCTGGAAACACCATATATTTT.

The J gene is TRBJ1-1, the V gene TRBV2, with D maybe TRBD1 (5 bases). Germline V CDR1 and CDR2: SNHLY, FYNNEI. V was pared by 10 bases and J by 6 bases, with 21 bases between. The CDR3 runs 14 residues. The CDR3 nucleotides are TGTGCCACCATAATGGGGCAGGGAGGACCTGAAGCTTTCTTT. Amino acid sequence: CATIMGQGGPEAFF.

V usage is TRBV20-1 and J usage is TRBJ2-3; D not certain. This CDR3 contains 14 residues. Germline V gene lookup returns CDR1 DFQATT and CDR2 SNEGSKA (reference sequence). With 7 bases removed from V and 4 bases from J, the gap between germline ends came to 18 bases. CDR3 in amino acids: CSGDESRVSDTQYF. The CDR3, as DNA: TGCAGTGGTGACGAGAGTAGGGTGTCAGATACGCAGTATTTT.

The CDR3 loop is CASSQGSGVGQPQHF. The CDR3 DNA reads as TGCGCCAGCAGCCAAGGGTCAGGGGTGGGTCAGCCCCAGCATTTT. The chain couples TRBV4-1 to TRBJ1-5; D may be TRBD1 (6 bases). Germline V gene sequence: CDR1 MGHRA, CDR2 YSYEKL. Trimming took 1 base from V and 6 from J, leaving 13 bases between them. This CDR3 comprises 15 residues.

The chain links TRBV21-1 to TRBJ2-5. TRBV21-1 is termed a pseudogene. The CDR3 is 14 amino acids. Written as DNA, the CDR3 is TGTGCCAGCAGCACGCCGCAGGGTACAGAGACCCAGTACTTC. It specifies CASSTPQGTETQYF.

The chain carries TRBV27 and TRBJ2-1, with 8 bases identical to TRBD2. The J segment lost 7 bases and the V segment lost 7 bases, leaving 6 bases of the junction unmatched. CDR3 length: 13 amino acids. CDR1 and CDR2 (germline): MNHEY, SMNVEV (reference sequence). CDR3 sequence: CASTSGRWNEQFF. The CDR3 bases are TGTGCCAGCACCAGCGGGAGATGGAATGAGCAGTTCTTC.

This chain connects TRBV28 to TRBJ2-1; D remains unclear. CDR1 is MDHEN and CDR2 is SYDVKM in the germline V gene. Between the trimmed V and J ends, which lost 3 bases and 9 bases, there was a span of 6 bases. The CDR3 has 11 residues. The DNA of the CDR3 is TGTGCCAGCAGTTTTGTGGGTGAGCAGTTCTTC. Its protein is CASSFVGEQFF.

CDR3 bases: TGTGCTTTACGTGGTTTGGGGAACACTGAAGCTTTCTTT. Its translation is CALRGLGNTEAFF. This chain connects TRBV30 to TRBJ1-1, with D hard to call. The germline gives CDR1 GTSNPN, CDR2 SVGIG (reference sequence). There are 13 residues in the CDR3.

V usage is TRBV19 and J usage is TRBJ1-2; D might be TRBD1 (6 bases). Deletions cut 3 bases from V and 4 bases from J, with 9 bases between. Per germline, CDR1 LNHDA and CDR2 SQIVND (reference sequence). The CDR3 has 13 amino acids. The CDR3 protein is CASSIGTSYGYTF. CDR3 sequence (DNA): TGTGCCAGTAGTATCGGGACATCCTATGGCTACACCTTC.

The DNA of the CDR3 is TGCAGCGTTGATGGCCCCTTGGGCGAGCAGTACTTC. Amino acids: CSVDGPLGEQYF. The chain is built from TRBV29-1 and TRBJ2-7; D is unclear. The CDR3 sequence is 12 residues long. Germline CDR1 SQVTM, CDR2 ANQGSEA. V was pared by 3 bases and J by 6 bases, with 12 bases between.

The chain recombines TRBV5-4 with TRBJ1-2; the D gene is possibly TRBD1 (5 bases). Germline CDR1 and CDR2: SGHNT and YYREEE (reference sequence). CDR3 length equals 14 residues. The ends were cut back, 6 bases at V and 4 bases at J, with 16 bases in the middle. The CDR3 nucleotides are TGTGCCAGCACCTCTATGGGGGTCCTCTATGGCTACACCTTC. This encodes CASTSMGVLYGYTF.

This clonotype was observed once. The chain combines TRBV7-2 with TRBJ1-1; TRBD1 might be the D (6 bases). Germline V gene data show CDR1 as SGHTA and CDR2 as FQGNSA. This CDR3 contains 14 residues. The V end lost 2 bases, the J end lost 4 bases, and 11 bases lay between the germline ends. CDR3 sequence (DNA): TGTGCCAGCAGCTTATCGGCCAGGGGCACTGAAGCTTTCTTT. This gives the protein CASSLSARGTEAFF. Filled out from reference TRBV7-2 and TRBJ1-1, the complete variable domain reads GAGVSQSPSNKVTEKGKDVELRCDPISGHTALYWYRQSLGQGLEFLIYFQGNSAPDKSGLPSDRFSAERTGGSVSTLTIQRTQQEDSAVYLCASSLSARGTEAFFGQGTRLTVV.

This clonotype was seen just once. The rearrangement links TRBV18 to TRBJ2-7; D remains ambiguous. Germline loops: CDR1 KGHSH, CDR2 LQKENI. CDR3 length equals 14 residues. The ends were cut back, 0 bases at V and 4 bases at J, with 10 bases in the middle. This chain's CDR3 is CASSPPGGKYEQYF. CDR3 sequence (DNA): TGTGCCAGCTCACCACCGGGCGGCAAGTACGAGCAGTACTTC.

This sequence joins TRBV20-1 and TRBJ2-7; the match to TRBD1 covers 9 bases. The junction had 5 bases not matched to a gene; V was cut back by 3 bases and J by 5 bases. CDR3 length equals 13 residues. CDR1 and CDR2 (germline): DFQATT, SNEGSKA (reference sequence). The DNA of the CDR3 is TGCAGTGCTAGTTCGGGACAGGGCCACGAGCAGTACTTC. This codes for CSASSGQGHEQYF.

This clonotype was found once. The chain links TRBV12-3 or TRBV12-4 to TRBJ1-1; the D gene is possibly TRBD1 (5 bases). Trimming removed 5 bases from V and 3 bases from J, with 16 bases in between. This CDR3 contains 15 residues. The CDR3 here is CASSQGETDYTEAFF. CDR3 nucleotides: TGTGCCAGCAGTCAAGGGGAGACTGATTACACTGAAGCTTTCTTT.

V usage is TRBV7-9 and J usage is TRBJ2-3; 8 nucleotides line up with TRBD1. The CDR3 sequence is 15 residues long. CDR1 is SEHNR and CDR2 is FQNEAQ in the germline V gene (reference sequence). V was clipped by 5 bases and J by 5 bases; unmatched bases: 9. The CDR3 is CASSPGQGRGDTQYF. The CDR3, as DNA: TGTGCCAGCAGCCCTGGACAGGGTAGGGGAGATACGCAGTATTTT.

V and J are TRBV9 and TRBJ2-7; tentatively, D is TRBD1 (6 bases). Germline CDR1 SGDLS, CDR2 YYNGEE. The CDR3 contains 16 residues. V lost 3 bases, J lost 3 bases, and 19 bases lay in between. CDR3 region: CASSALRTAAIYEQYF. In DNA form, the CDR3 reads TGTGCCAGCAGCGCCCTCCGGACAGCCGCCATCTACGAGCAGTACTTC.

V gene TRBV4-2 combines with J gene TRBJ2-2; no clear D gene. This CDR3 is 15 amino acids long. V dropped 0 bases and J dropped 7 bases, with 12 bases sitting between them. The germline gives CDR1 LGHNA, CDR2 YNFKEQ. The CDR3 here is CASSQDLGTGGELFF. In DNA, the CDR3 is TGTGCCAGCAGCCAAGATCTAGGAACGGGCGGGGAGCTGTTTTTT.

J is TRBJ2-1 and V is TRBV7-9; D gene unclear. The CDR3 extends over 13 amino acids. The V and J ends lost 5 bases and 8 bases respectively, with 13 bases between them. From germline, CDR1 is SEHNR and CDR2 FQNEAQ (reference sequence). The CDR3 nucleotides are TGTGCCAGCAGCACCCGCGGTTGGGATGAGCAGTTCTTC. This gives the protein CASSTRGWDEQFF.

V is TRBV6-2 or TRBV6-3 and J is TRBJ2-7, with D possibly TRBD1 on 6 matching bases. The CDR3 is 12 amino acids. Germline loops: CDR1 MNHEY, CDR2 SVGEGT. V was cut by 6 bases and J by 10 bases, with 16 bases left in between. In DNA, the CDR3 is TGTGCCAGCAGCTACCTCGGACAGCGCCAGTACTTC. Protein sequence: CASSYLGQRQYF.

This chain connects TRBV29-1 to TRBJ2-7; D remains ambiguous. The ends were cut back, 3 bases at V and 7 bases at J, with 16 bases in the middle. The CDR3 runs 13 residues. The germline gives CDR1 SQVTM, CDR2 ANQGSEA. In DNA form, the CDR3 reads TGCAGCGTTGACCTGGGTGGGGTGAGAGAGCAGTACTTC. Residues: CSVDLGGVREQYF.

The rearrangement uses TRBV4-1 and TRBJ2-7; 8 bases are a match to TRBD1. Germline V gene sequence: CDR1 MGHRA, CDR2 YSYEKL. This CDR3 is built from 16 residues. The V gene end was trimmed by 4 bases and the J gene end by 6 bases; junction bases not matched to a gene: 14. The CDR3 spells CASSLSVGQGAPEQYF. CDR3 in DNA: TGCGCCAGCAGCCTATCGGTCGGTCAGGGGGCTCCCGAGCAGTACTTC.

The rearrangement links TRBV6-4 to TRBJ1-4, with TRBD1 matching 7 bases. With V trimmed by 0 bases and J by 8 bases, 6 bases remained unmatched. This CDR3 has 15 residues. Germline V lookup: CDR1 MRHNA, CDR2 SNTAGT. The CDR3 here is CASSDSGRGPEKLFF. The CDR3 DNA reads TGTGCCAGCAGTGACTCCGGAAGGGGGCCGGAAAAACTGTTTTTT.

The chain recombines TRBV5-4 with TRBJ2-3; D unresolved. Germline CDR1 reads SGHNT; CDR2 reads YYREEE (reference sequence). Trimming took 4 bases from V and 10 from J, leaving 22 bases between them. The CDR3 is made up of 15 amino acids. CDR3 sequence reads: CASSPGESLRSAQYF. CDR3 nucleotides: TGTGCCAGCAGCCCCGGAGAATCCCTCCGGTCTGCGCAGTATTTT.

This chain joins TRBV7-3 and TRBJ2-2, with TRBD1 as a possible D gene (6 bases). Per the germline V gene, CDR1 is SGHTA and CDR2 is FQGTGA. V lost 5 bases, J lost 6 bases, and 25 bases lay in between. This CDR3 is built from 18 residues. CDR3 region: CASSHYEIQGSSAGELFF. The CDR3, as DNA: TGTGCCAGCAGCCACTACGAGATACAGGGTTCGTCGGCCGGGGAGCTGTTTTTT.

This clonotype came up a few times. The chain carries TRBV28 and TRBJ2-7; D remains ambiguous. Looked up from germline, CDR1 is MDHEN and CDR2 is SYDVKM. There are 11 residues in the CDR3. Trimming stripped 5 bases from V and 4 bases from J, with 6 bases between. This CDR3 reads CASSQAYEQYF. Written as DNA, the CDR3 is TGTGCCAGCAGTCAGGCTTACGAGCAGTACTTC.

The rearrangement links TRBV6-2 or TRBV6-3 to TRBJ1-2; perhaps TRBD1 as D (5 bases). Germline CDR1 is MNHEY and CDR2 is SVGEGT. CDR3 length: 13 residues. V dropped 0 bases and J dropped 8 bases, with 10 bases sitting between them. The CDR3 DNA follows: TGTGCCAGCAGTTACTCTTCAGGGCACGGCTACACCTTC. Translated, it gives CASSYSSGHGYTF.